Included here is one T cell receptor beta chain sequence, with context. Its antigen is still unknown. The CDR3 has 14 amino acids. The germline gives CDR1 DFQATT, CDR2 SNEGSKA (reference sequence). V shed 4 bases and J shed 3 bases, with 10 bases lying between them. The data belong to a study of early T cells in non-severe SARS-CoV-2 infection. Regarding the study as a whole: Anti-spike CD8 responses were favored in VDJdb matching, and private and CD4 specificities were missed.

The TCR library protocol was used to attach unique molecular identifiers. These identifiers were attached to individual cDNA molecules. TCRdb itself ran the 5' RACE reads through MiXCR, one entry per CDR3 protein. The sample records approximately 58,000 distinct CDR3 sequences, approximately 10% being singletons. This clonotype was sampled from an adult who was a healthcare worker with PCR-confirmed SARS-CoV-2 infection or an uninfected control (not recorded which). The rearrangement joins TRBV20-1 to TRBJ2-6, with D perhaps TRBD1 (6 bases). Material: whole blood. CDR3 coding DNA: TGCAGTGCTAATACAGGGATTGGGGCCAACGTCCTGACTTTC. This encodes CSANTGIGANVLTF.